This T cell receptor beta chain was captured in a study of T cells in localized non-small cell lung cancer (dated by TCRdb to the early 2020s). Context from the whole study: Comparing tumors with uninvolved tumor-adjacent lungs, the study looked at the T cell repertoires of roughly 250 patients with early-stage NSCLC. Of the NSCLC patients, 129 were male and around 99 were female, and the mean age was approximately 64 years. The cohort comprised roughly 240 treatment-naïve NSCLC patients with resected, localized lung tumors. General study outcomes and caveats: A median of 57 of the top 100 tumor clones turned up in the paired uninvolved adjacent lung, and 25 to 30 of those clones also ranked among the top 100 of that same adjacent lung. Uninvolved tumor-adjacent lung showed the highest T cell clonality, higher than tumor, which suggests more focused antigenic responses in the uninvolved tumor-adjacent lung. Higher blood T cell density associated with longer overall survival, while higher adjacent-lung clonality associated with shorter survival. Because multi-region tumor sequencing was not done, intratumor heterogeneity could not be ruled out. Since the design was exploratory, TCR variables were selected using unadjusted p-values with no false-discovery rate correction.

At diagnosis, tumor, uninvolved tumor-adjacent lung and peripheral blood were collected and then preserved as a mix of FFPE and fresh-frozen material. Blood samples were analyzed as peripheral blood mononuclear cells for TCR repertoire profiling. Looking up the germline V gene yields CDR1 LGHNA and CDR2 YNFKEQ. V ends up 5 bases short and J 0 bases short, with an unmatched junction base count of 7. Spanning cysteine to phenylalanine, the CDR3 consists of 17 amino acids. The retained sequence is limited to the CDR3, 51 bases, with the frame set at the first base. Regarding this clone: No antigen is known for it. No per-base quality is available; no much larger clone lies one base away.

TCR beta CDR3 regions were sequenced from DNA using the immunoSEQ Assay. The paper's data handling went like this. T cell density was computed as TCR beta template counts normalized to usable DNA estimated by amplifying housekeeping genes. Richness was estimated with the preseqR package, extrapolating to 400,000 templates for PBMC samples and 120,000 templates for tissue samples. Clonality was calculated as one minus Pielou's evenness. Differential abundance testing on productive amino-acid clonotypes, with a minimum total count of 5 and an alpha of 0.1, was used to identify tissue-enriched TCRs. The Jaccard Index and the Morisita Overlap Index were used to measure how much the repertoires overlapped between compartments. TCR beta CDR3s were clustered by GLIPH together with public tetramer-defined viral CDR3s, and at least three viral sequences plus V-gene enrichment were required for viral motifs. This is the immuneACCESS table as TCRdb keeps it, with only in-frame sequences that have V and J called. A part of the clones is gone; compared with another copy, unresolved V genes explain less than half, and the rest is unexplained. That table gives V, J and clone size, and the DNA gave D and trimming. For this sample there are some 19,000 clones; roughly 80% appear just once. The ten biggest clones cover 2% to 3% of the sample.

This sequence uses TRBV4-2 and TRBJ2-3; 11 bases in the junction line up with TRBD2. This receptor was taken from a man between 35 and 75 years old with stage I lung adenocarcinoma. Sequencing used peripheral blood, obtained before any cancer treatment. The base sequence is TGTGCCAGCAGCGTGCAGTGGACTAGCGGGAGCACAGATACGCAGTATTTT. Translated, this gives CASSVQWTSGSTDTQYF.